The 8 T cell receptor beta chains given below trace back to one sample, sequenced in a study of T cell repertoires in cytomegalovirus infection. TCRdb used MiXCR to reprocess the reads, holding one entry per CDR3 protein. The repertoire includes 450,000 to 550,000 distinct CDR3 sequences, 16% of them detected once, and about 24% sits in the top ten. Source material: CD8+ T cells from PBMCs. The receptors come from a human donor in good health (CMV status not recorded). Some clones in this sample may be carry-over from other donors' samples.

V and J are TRBV20-1 and TRBJ2-7; TRBD1 or TRBD2 may be the D gene (5 bases each). Trimming pared 2 bases from V and 6 bases from J, leaving 17 bases between. Germline V gene sequence: CDR1 DFQATT, CDR2 SNEGSKA (reference sequence). The CDR3 extends over 14 amino acids. CDR3: CSARLRDRGREQYF. DNA of the CDR3: TGCAGTGCTAGACTCCGGGACCGGGGACGCGAGCAGTACTTC.

This clonotype was counted ten times or more. The rearrangement links TRBV5-1 to TRBJ2-6; D is possibly TRBD2 (5 bases). CDR3 length: 20 residues. Trimming stripped 0 bases from V and 0 bases from J, with 19 bases between. CDR1 is SGHRS, CDR2 YFSETQ, per germline. For the CDR3, the DNA is TGCGCCAGCAGCTTGGCTGCTGGGGAGTCCTCCTACTCTGGGGCCAACGTCCTGACTTTC. Translation gives CASSLAAGESSYSGANVLTF.

The chain has TRBV5-4 and TRBJ1-1; D is undetermined. The CDR3 is 16 amino acids. Germline V CDR1 and CDR2: SGHNT, YYREEE (reference sequence). V lost 2 bases to trimming and J lost 1 base, with 15 bases between them. The CDR3 DNA follows: TGTGCCAGCAGCTTCACACGGGCGTTCCGGAACACTGAAGCTTTCTTT. This codes for CASSFTRAFRNTEAFF.

This clonotype has only a few counts. The chain combines TRBV29-1 with TRBJ2-2, with 8 bases identical to TRBD1. Germline-derived CDR1 and CDR2 are SQVTM and ANQGSEA. This CDR3 region has 15 residues. V lost 1 base, J lost 5 bases, and 6 bases stayed unmatched. The chain's CDR3 is CSVEGRGQGTGELFF. DNA for the CDR3: TGCAGCGTTGAAGGCAGGGGGCAGGGGACCGGGGAGCTGTTTTTT.

This clonotype was recorded at least ten times. The V and J genes are TRBV12-3 or TRBV12-4 and TRBJ1-1; D not certain. V lost 4 bases, J lost 7 bases, and 10 bases lay in between. CDR3 length: 12 amino acids. DNA for the CDR3: TGTGCCAGCAGTTCCGCGGGTATTGAAGCTTTCTTT. Protein: CASSSAGIEAFF.

There are a few counts of this clonotype. The chain uses TRBV11-2 and TRBJ1-1; TRBD1 is a possible D gene (5 bases). The germline gives CDR1 SGHAT, CDR2 FQNNGV. The CDR3 is 16 amino acids. The V end was cut by 0 bases, the J end by 0 bases, with 11 bases between. CDR3 sequence reads: CASSLDLGAMNTEAFF. For the CDR3, the DNA is TGTGCCAGCAGCTTAGATCTTGGGGCCATGAACACTGAAGCTTTCTTT.

The V gene is TRBV15, the J gene TRBJ2-2; 7 bases fit TRBD1. V dropped 5 bases and J dropped 0; count of bases not matched to a gene: 3. The CDR3 is made up of 15 amino acids. Looked up from germline, CDR1 is LNHNV and CDR2 is YYDKDF (reference sequence). The CDR3 reads CATSPGTANTGELFF. CDR3 coding DNA: TGTGCCACCAGCCCGGGGACAGCGAACACCGGGGAGCTGTTTTTT. Looking up the rest from reference TRBV15 and TRBJ2-2 gives the full variable domain: DAMVIQNPRYQVTQFGKPVTLSCSQTLNHNVMYWYQQKSSQAPKLLFHYYDKDFNNEADTPDNFQSRRPNTSFCFLDIRSPGLGDTAMYLCATSPGTANTGELFFGEGSRLTVL.

This clonotype was recorded many times. The V call is TRBV7-9, the J call TRBJ1-1; a possible D gene is TRBD1 (6 bases). CDR1 is SEHNR and CDR2 is FQNEAQ in the germline V gene (reference sequence). The CDR3 length is 15 residues. Trimming left V 5 bases short and J 4 bases short, with 17 bases between. The CDR3 DNA follows: TGTGCCAGCAGCAGTCCGGGGGCGCGGGGCACTGAAGCTTTCTTT. Translation: CASSSPGARGTEAFF.